Shown below are 11 T cell receptor beta chains from a single sample sequenced in a study of regulatory T cells in long-lasting Graves disease. Relying on iRepertoire HTBI primers and Arm-PCR of CDR3 regions, the team built TCR beta libraries. TCRdb re-called the multiplex PCR reads with MiXCR, one entry per CDR3 protein. The sample yields 360,000 or so distinct CDR3 sequences, around 11% seen once. Time point reported: newly diagnosed GD, antithyroid drugs for less than 3 months. With RNA extracted from PBMCs as input, the TCR library was made. The sample was also linked to a second study, of T cells in Graves' hyperthyroidism and ophthalmopathy.

The specimen comprised peripheral blood mononuclear cells (PBMCs), sampled at new diagnosis, from a patient treated with antithyroid drugs. The receptors originated from a woman aged 18-29 years with Graves disease.

V usage is TRBV6-2 or TRBV6-3 and J usage is TRBJ1-2; D remains unclear. CDR3 size: 14 residues. The germline V gene has CDR1 MNHEY and CDR2 SVGEGT. The germline V and J ends were trimmed by 5 bases and 4 bases, with 14 bases remaining between them. The CDR3 sequence is CASSQRFGIYGYTF. The CDR3 DNA follows: TGTGCCAGCAGTCAACGTTTCGGGATCTATGGCTACACCTTC.

This clonotype was detected ten times or more. V usage is TRBV3-1 and J usage is TRBJ2-3, with D unresolved. The CDR3 is 12 amino acids. Per germline, CDR1 LGHDT and CDR2 YNNKEL (reference sequence). V was pared by 6 bases and J by 4 bases, with 8 bases between. CDR3 in DNA: TGTGCCAGCAGTATGATAGCAGATACGCAGTATTTT. Translation: CASSMIADTQYF.

The chain couples TRBV10-3 to TRBJ2-7; 9 bases are shared with TRBD1. The trim removed 8 bases at V and 6 bases at J, leaving 5 bases unmatched. The CDR3 is 12 residues long. CDR1 and CDR2 from the germline V gene are ENHRY and SYGVKD. CDR3 bases: TGTGCCATCGGGACAGGGTTCTCCGAGCAGTACGTC. This codes for CAIGTGFSEQYV.

This clonotype was seen a few times. The chain is built from TRBV20-1 and TRBJ2-7, with 9 positions matching TRBD1. This CDR3 is built from 15 residues. J lost 0 bases, V lost 3 bases, and 6 bases had no gene match. The V gene's germline CDR1 is DFQATT and CDR2 SNEGSKA (reference sequence). The CDR3 reads CSARADRGSSYEQYF. The CDR3 region has the DNA TGCAGTGCTAGGGCGGACAGGGGAAGCTCCTACGAGCAGTACTTC.

This clonotype was found many times. The chain has TRBV7-9 and TRBJ2-7; TRBD2 is a possible D gene (6 bases). The germline V gene encodes CDR1 SEHNR and CDR2 FQNEAQ (reference sequence). The CDR3 loop spans 15 amino acids. Trimming cost V 4 bases and J 4 bases, with 17 bases left between them. CDR3 in amino acids: CASSSPTGDLYEQYF. DNA of the CDR3: TGTGCCAGCAGCTCCCCGACGGGAGATCTGTACGAGCAGTACTTC.

This clonotype has just one count. Since a much larger clone is just one base distant, this may be a read error. The chain combines TRBV19 with TRBJ1-4, with D unclear. This CDR3 region has 14 residues. The germline CDR1 and CDR2 sequences are LNHDA and SQIVND (reference sequence). CDR3 amino acids: CASSRPSSNGKLFF. In nucleotides, the CDR3 is TGTGCCAGTAGTCGTCCTTCCAGTAATGGAAAACTGTTTTTT.

This clonotype was observed many times. V gene TRBV9 combines with J gene TRBJ2-1; 7 nucleotides align to TRBD2. The CDR3 loop spans 15 amino acids. From germline, CDR1 is SGDLS and CDR2 YYNGEE. Unmatched junction bases numbered 4, after V lost 0 bases and J lost 4 bases. The CDR3 here is CASSVGGGRYNEQFF. CDR3 sequence (DNA): TGTGCCAGCAGCGTAGGGGGGGGGAGGTACAATGAGCAGTTCTTC.

This clonotype showed up many times. The chain recombines TRBV7-6 with TRBJ2-2, with 8 bases aligning to TRBD1. CDR1 is SGHVS, CDR2 FNYEAQ, per germline. The trim removed 5 bases at V and 3 bases at J, leaving 5 bases unmatched. This CDR3 spans 15 amino acids. The chain's CDR3 is CASSRDRGHTGELFF. CDR3 nucleotide sequence: TGTGCCAGCAGCCGCGACAGGGGTCACACCGGGGAGCTGTTTTTT.

With respect to this clonotype: A much larger clone differs by one base, so this may be a read error. This chain uses TRBV18 with TRBJ2-1, with a possible D match to TRBD2 (5 bases). The end of the DNA is better explained by TRBJ2-5, so the J call may be wrong. The CDR3 is 15 residues long. Germline CDR1 reads KGHSH; CDR2 reads LQKENI. The CDR3 bases are TGTGCCAGCTCACCAAGGCCGGGAAGCCAAGAGGCCCAGTACTTC. This gives the protein CASSPRPGSQEAQYF.

This clonotype has at least ten counts. V gene TRBV30 combines with J gene TRBJ1-1, with a possible D match to TRBD1 (5 bases). The V gene's germline CDR1 is GTSNPN and CDR2 SVGIG (reference sequence). This CDR3 region has 13 residues. V lost 3 bases, J lost 5 bases, and 13 bases lay in between. This CDR3 reads CAWSGAGSTEAFF. The DNA for the CDR3 is TGTGCCTGGAGCGGAGCAGGGTCTACTGAAGCTTTCTTT.

This sequence joins TRBV6-1 and TRBJ2-7; 8 nucleotides line up with TRBD1. Germline trimming cut 6 bases from V and 9 bases from J; bases unmatched to any gene: 13. CDR1 and CDR2 (germline): MNHNS, SASEGT. The CDR3 contains 14 residues. In DNA form, the CDR3 reads TGTGCCAGCAGCGCCCGGGACAGGACTACAGGGCAGTACTTC. The encoded protein is CASSARDRTTGQYF.